There are a few counts of the clone carrying this TCR beta chain. TCR beta libraries were built with iRepertoire HTBI primers and Arm-PCR of CDR3 regions. TCRdb passed the multiplex PCR reads through MiXCR, listing each CDR3 protein once. The repertoire holds a few hundred thousand distinct CDR3 sequences, with roughly 15% as singletons. The data were taken from a study of regulatory T cells in long-lasting Graves disease. The time point here: newly diagnosed GD, antithyroid drugs for less than 3 months. After RNA was extracted from PBMCs, the TCR library was made from it. Trimming removed 1 base at V and 2 bases at J, with 9 bases between. CDR1 SGHRS and CDR2 YFSETQ come from the germline V gene. The CDR3 runs 14 residues. This same sample was also part of a study on T cells in Graves' hyperthyroidism and ophthalmopathy.

The chain uses TRBV5-1 and TRBJ1-1, with D perhaps matching TRBD1 (5 bases). This TCR was sampled from a woman aged 50 to 65 with Graves disease. This material consisted of peripheral blood mononuclear cells (PBMCs), taken at new diagnosis, from a patient treated with antithyroid drugs. DNA for the CDR3: TGCGCCAGCAGCTTGAGAGGACACAACACTGAAGCTTTCTTT. As protein: CASSLRGHNTEAFF.